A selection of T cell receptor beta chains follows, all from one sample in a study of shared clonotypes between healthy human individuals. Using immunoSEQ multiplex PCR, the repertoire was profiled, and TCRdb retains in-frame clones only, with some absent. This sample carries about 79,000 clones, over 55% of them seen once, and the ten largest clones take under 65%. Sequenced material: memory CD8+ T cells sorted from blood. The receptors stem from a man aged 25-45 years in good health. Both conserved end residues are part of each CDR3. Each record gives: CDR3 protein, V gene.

CDR3 protein: CASSLNRDSTYEQYF; V gene: TRBV4-1
CDR3 protein: CASSYWGSGTDTQYF; V gene: TRBV6-6
CDR3 protein: CASSLVETEYNEQFF; V gene: TRBV5-1
CDR3 protein: CAISGGLAGEAYEQYF; V gene: TRBV10-3
CDR3 protein: CASDEKNTGELFF; V gene: TRBV2
CDR3 protein: CAICPGTLYTGELFF; V gene: TRBV10-3
CDR3 protein: CASSLTGPYEQYF; V gene: TRBV6-6
CDR3 protein: CASSVALSSHHEQFF; V gene: TRBV9
CDR3 protein: CSAARDVDSGANVLTF; V gene: TRBV29-1
CDR3 protein: CSGVSGSGETQYF; V gene: TRBV29-1
CDR3 protein: CASSPRLGVTGELFF; V gene: TRBV9
CDR3 protein: CASRMATDTQYF; V gene: TRBV7-9
CDR3 protein: CASSPALDSPGYTF; V gene: TRBV7-8
CDR3 protein: CASSFHLSYNEQFF; V gene: TRBV27
CDR3 protein: CASSQHPGLADNEQFF; V gene: TRBV28
CDR3 protein: CASSRIGGAKSYEQYF; V gene: TRBV5-4
CDR3 protein: CSVEETSSYNEQFF; V gene: TRBV29-1
CDR3 protein: CASSNGTSGSNEQFF; V gene: TRBV6-4
CDR3 protein: CASSPTGSGDFPYEQYF; V gene: TRBV7-9
CDR3 protein: CASRSTDTQYF; V gene: TRBV5-1
CDR3 protein: CASSLVPDDTQYF; V gene: TRBV5-1
CDR3 protein: CASNPGTSATDTQYF; V gene: TRBV19
CDR3 protein: CSVDLAENTDTQYF; V gene: TRBV29-1
CDR3 protein: CASSYEGAYGYTF; V gene: TRBV6-5
CDR3 protein: CSVQGAGKGATEAFF; V gene: TRBV29-1
CDR3 protein: CASSLGGLAGTDTQYF; V gene: TRBV5-1
CDR3 protein: CASSQDAGRYGYTF; V gene: TRBV4-3
CDR3 protein: CASTPPVPGQAFYSNQPQHF; V gene: TRBV5-8
CDR3 protein: CASSLARDLGEQYF; V gene: TRBV5-1
CDR3 protein: CASSHKEEAFADTQYF; V gene: TRBV4-1
CDR3 protein: CASSSGRGSTEAFF; V gene: TRBV7-2
CDR3 protein: CASSPETGDRHEQYF; V gene: TRBV18
CDR3 protein: CAWSKGRVTGELFF; V gene: TRBV30
CDR3 protein: CASSGQGFYEQYF; V gene: TRBV19
CDR3 protein: CASSLFRGIGELFF; V gene: TRBV28
CDR3 protein: CASSETSGNWETQYF; V gene: TRBV7-9
CDR3 protein: CATSGDTTREGIEETQYF; V gene: TRBV15
CDR3 protein: CASRPGTGEEKLFF; V gene: TRBV27